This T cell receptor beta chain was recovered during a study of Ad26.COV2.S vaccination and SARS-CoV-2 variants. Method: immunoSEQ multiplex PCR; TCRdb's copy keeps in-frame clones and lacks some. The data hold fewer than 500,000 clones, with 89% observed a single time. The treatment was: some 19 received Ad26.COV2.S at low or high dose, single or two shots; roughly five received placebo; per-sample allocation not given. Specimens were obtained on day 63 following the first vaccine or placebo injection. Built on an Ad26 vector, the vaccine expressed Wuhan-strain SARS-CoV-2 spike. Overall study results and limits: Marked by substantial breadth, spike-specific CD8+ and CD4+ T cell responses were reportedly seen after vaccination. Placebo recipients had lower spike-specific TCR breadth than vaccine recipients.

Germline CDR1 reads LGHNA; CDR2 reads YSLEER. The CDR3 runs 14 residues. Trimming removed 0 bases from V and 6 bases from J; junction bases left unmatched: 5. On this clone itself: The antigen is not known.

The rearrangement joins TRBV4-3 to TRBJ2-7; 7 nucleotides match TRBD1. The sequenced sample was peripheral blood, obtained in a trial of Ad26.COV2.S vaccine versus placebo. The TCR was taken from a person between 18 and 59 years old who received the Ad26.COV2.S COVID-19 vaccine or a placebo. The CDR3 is CASSQDNTGVEQYF. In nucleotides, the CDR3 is TGCGCCAGCAGCCAAGATAATACAGGGGTCGAGCAGTACTTC.